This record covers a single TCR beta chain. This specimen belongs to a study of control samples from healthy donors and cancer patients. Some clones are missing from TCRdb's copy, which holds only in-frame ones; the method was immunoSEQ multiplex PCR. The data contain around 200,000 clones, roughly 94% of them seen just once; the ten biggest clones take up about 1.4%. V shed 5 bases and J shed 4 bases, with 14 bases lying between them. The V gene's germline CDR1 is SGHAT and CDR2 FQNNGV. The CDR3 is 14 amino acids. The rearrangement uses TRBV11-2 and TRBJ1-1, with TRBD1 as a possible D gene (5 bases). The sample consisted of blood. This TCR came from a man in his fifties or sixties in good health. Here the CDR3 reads CASSNDRGSTEAFF. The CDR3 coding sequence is TGTGCCAGCAGCAACGACAGAGGGAGCACTGAAGCTTTCTTT.